The 13 T cell receptor beta chains below all came from one sample that was sequenced in a study of CD8 T cells in Susac syndrome. Random hexamers were used to reverse transcribe 0.5 to 1 ug of RNA. One entry per CDR3 protein results from TCRdb running MiXCR on the immunoSEQ multiplex PCR reads. The sample has 400,000 to 550,000 distinct CDR3 sequences, more than 80% seen once. Sequencing input: CD8+ T cells from PBMCs. The receptor source for this set is a human donor with multiple sclerosis.

The genes are TRBV20-1 and TRBJ1-2, with TRBD1 matching over 8 bases. CDR3 length: 14 amino acids. Germline trimming cut 2 bases from V and 4 bases from J; bases unmatched to any gene: 6. The germline gives CDR1 DFQATT, CDR2 SNEGSKA (reference sequence). The CDR3 region is CSARPQGAPYGYTF. In nucleotides, the CDR3 is TGCAGTGCTAGACCTCAGGGGGCTCCCTATGGCTACACCTTC.

The chain links TRBV12-3 or TRBV12-4 to TRBJ2-7; D remains unclear. V was cut by 3 bases and J by 2 bases, with 14 bases left in between. The CDR3 loop spans 15 amino acids. The CDR3 nucleotides read TGTGCCAGCAGTTTTTTGGGTTCTCAGGCCTACGAGCAGTACTTC. Encoded protein: CASSFLGSQAYEQYF.

V and J are TRBV4-1 and TRBJ2-7; a weak D match, TRBD2 (6 bases). There are 15 residues in the CDR3. The ends were cut back, 3 bases at V and 1 base at J, with 13 bases in the middle. CDR1 is MGHRA and CDR2 is YSYEKL in the germline V gene. The CDR3 loop is CASSQNGGWSYEQYF. The CDR3 nucleotides are TGCGCCAGCAGCCAGAACGGGGGATGGTCCTACGAGCAGTACTTC.

The count of this clonotype is one. The chain has TRBV3-1 and TRBJ2-1, with D perhaps matching TRBD2 (6 bases). V gave up 3 bases and J gave up 6 bases, with 27 bases separating them. The germline gives CDR1 LGHDT, CDR2 YNNKEL (reference sequence). The CDR3 is 19 residues long. Written as DNA, the CDR3 is TGTGCCAGCAGCCATCGACTAGAGGGACTCCCCTTTCTCCCCAATGAGCAGTTCTTC. Its protein is CASSHRLEGLPFLPNEQFF.

This sequence joins TRBV6-5 and TRBJ2-1, with D perhaps matching TRBD1 (5 bases). Trimming took off 7 bases at V and 9 bases at J, with 10 bases between the two ends. The CDR3 has 11 amino acids. Germline CDR1 MNHEY, CDR2 SVGAGI. CDR3 in DNA: TGTGCCAGCAAACATGGGGCTGAGCAGTTCTTC. Its protein product is CASKHGAEQFF.

The chain links TRBV29-1 to TRBJ2-7, with 10 bases lining up with TRBD1. Germline V gives CDR1 SQVTM, CDR2 ANQGSEA. This CDR3 has 15 residues. The V segment lost 2 bases and the J segment 7 bases; nucleotides outside the gene matches: 11. The CDR3 sequence is CSVEFPGQGHLEQYF. In DNA, the CDR3 is TGCAGCGTTGAATTCCCGGGACAGGGGCACCTAGAGCAGTACTTC.

The gene calls are TRBV27 and TRBJ2-3; D is unresolved. Germline-derived CDR1 and CDR2 are MNHEY and SMNVEV (reference sequence). V was trimmed by 8 bases and J by 0 bases, leaving 15 bases between them. The CDR3 has 15 residues. CDR3 amino acids: CASLRSYSSTDTQYF. The CDR3 DNA reads as TGTGCCAGCCTAAGATCCTACTCTAGCACAGATACGCAGTATTTT.

This rearrangement joins TRBV27 to TRBJ1-1; TRBD1 is a possible D gene (6 bases). CDR1 is MNHEY and CDR2 is SMNVEV in the germline V gene (reference sequence). The CDR3 is 14 residues long. The V end was cut by 7 bases, the J end by 0 bases, with 12 bases between. The CDR3 DNA sequence: TGTGCCAGCATCGGGGAGGGGGTGAACACTGAAGCTTTCTTT. Its protein is CASIGEGVNTEAFF.

The chain links TRBV11-2 to TRBJ1-6; TRBD1 agrees at 12 bases. Germline lookup yields CDR1 SGHAT and CDR2 FQNNGV. The CDR3 totals 15 residues. Unmatched junction bases numbered 2, after V lost 1 base and J lost 10 bases. The CDR3 region is CASSLGGQGASPLHF. The CDR3, as DNA: TGTGCCAGCAGCTTAGGGGGACAGGGGGCCTCACCCCTCCACTTT.

The chain couples TRBV29-1 to TRBJ2-7, with D perhaps matching TRBD1 (5 bases). The ends were cut back, 8 bases at V and 0 bases at J, with 14 bases in the middle. Per the germline V gene, CDR1 is SQVTM and CDR2 is ANQGSEA. This CDR3 contains 13 residues. The CDR3 nucleotides read TGCAGCACAATTGACAGTAGCTCCTACGAGCAGTACTTC. As protein: CSTIDSSSYEQYF.

The chain recombines TRBV15 with TRBJ2-5, with D hard to call. V was shortened by 1 base and J by 1 base, with 7 bases between the two germline ends. CDR3 length equals 14 residues. Germline assignment: CDR1 LNHNV and CDR2 YYDKDF (reference sequence). In DNA form, the CDR3 reads TGTGCCACCAGCAGAGCTGCGAGCCAAGAGACCCAGTACTTC. Amino acids: CATSRAASQETQYF.

The rearrangement uses TRBV7-6 and TRBJ2-1; D gene uncertain. The CDR3 is made up of 13 amino acids. Trimming removed 0 bases from V and 7 bases from J, with 7 bases in between. Per the germline V gene, CDR1 is SGHVS and CDR2 is FNYEAQ. The CDR3 sequence is CASSLAFGNEQFF. Written as DNA, the CDR3 is TGTGCCAGCAGCTTAGCGTTCGGGAATGAGCAGTTCTTC.

Written as DNA, the CDR3 is TGCGCCAGCAGCTTGGGGGCAGCTACCTCTGCGAACACCGGGGAGCTGTTTTTT. This translates into CASSLGAATSANTGELFF. The V call is TRBV5-1, the J call TRBJ2-2; no clear D. The CDR3 is 18 amino acids. CDR1 and CDR2 (germline): SGHRS, YFSETQ. Trimming removed 0 bases at V and 0 bases at J, with 15 bases between. Full variable domain (rest looked up from reference TRBV5-1 and TRBJ2-2): KAGVTQTPRYLIKTRGQQVTLSCSPISGHRSVSWYQQTPGQGLQFLFEYFSETQRNKGNFPGRFSGRQFSNSRSEMNVSTLELGDSALYLCASSLGAATSANTGELFFGEGSRLTVL.